Presented here are 20 T cell receptor beta chains from one specimen sequenced in a study of blood T cell repertoires in COVID-19. Data came from immunoSEQ multiplex PCR; TCRdb stores just in-frame clones and leaves some out. This table holds roughly 180,000 clones, more than 75% found once. Sample: peripheral blood. The receptors derive from a woman in her forties or fifties with active or convalescent COVID-19.

The chain uses TRBV3-1 (or the pseudogene TRBV3-2) and TRBJ2-6; tentative D call: TRBD2 (5 bases). The length of the CDR3 is 15 residues. Trimming pared 1 base from V and 1 base from J, leaving 5 bases between. Germline V lookup: CDR1 LGHDT, CDR2 YNNKEL (reference sequence). CDR3 protein: CASSQAGSGANVLTF. In DNA form, the CDR3 reads TGTGCCAGCAGCCAAGCGGGATCTGGGGCCAACGTCCTGACTTTC.

The chain recombines TRBV11-3 with TRBJ2-1; weak D call: TRBD1 (6 bases). Trimming stripped 4 bases from V and 4 bases from J, with 8 bases between. The CDR3 loop spans 13 amino acids. Looked up from germline, CDR1 is SGHNT and CDR2 is YENEEA. CDR3 in amino acids: CASSSDRYNEQFF. The CDR3 DNA sequence: TGTGCCAGCAGCTCAGACAGGTACAATGAGCAGTTCTTC.

This clone was detected once. V gene TRBV11-3 combines with J gene TRBJ2-3; TRBD1 matches 8 bases. The length of the CDR3 is 15 residues. CDR1 and CDR2 from the germline V gene are SGHNT and YENEEA. Losses at the gene ends were 4 bases for V and 2 bases for J; bases not matched to a gene: 5. Here the CDR3 reads CASSSRQGHTDTQYF. The CDR3 coding sequence is TGTGCCAGCAGCTCTCGACAGGGGCACACAGATACGCAGTATTTT.

The chain links TRBV19 to TRBJ1-2; D not resolved. With 7 bases removed from V and 0 bases from J, the gap between germline ends came to 9 bases. This CDR3 contains 13 residues. Per germline, CDR1 LNHDA and CDR2 SQIVND (reference sequence). Here the CDR3 DNA reads TGTGCCAGTAAAGACTTTACTAACTATGGCTACACCTTC. Translated, it gives CASKDFTNYGYTF.

This chain uses TRBV5-1 with TRBJ2-1; 10 positions agree with TRBD2. V shed 5 bases, J shed 6 bases, and the junction held 5 bases outside the gene matches. The CDR3 extends over 14 amino acids. CDR1 and CDR2 from the germline V gene are SGHRS and YFSETQ. The CDR3 is CASSYLAGVNEQFF. For the CDR3, the DNA is TGCGCCAGCAGTTATCTAGCGGGAGTCAATGAGCAGTTCTTC.

This clone was detected once. This CDR3 is CASSLAGGVRNTIYF. CDR3 DNA: TGTGCCAGCAGTTTAGCAGGGGGCGTTAGAAACACCATATATTTT. V gene TRBV28 combines with J gene TRBJ1-3; 8 bases fit TRBD1. V shed 2 bases and J 5 bases; nucleotides not matched to a gene: 5. Germline assignment: CDR1 MDHEN and CDR2 SYDVKM. CDR3 size: 15 residues.

The chain combines TRBV5-1 with TRBJ2-7, with a tentative D call TRBD2 (5 bases). The CDR3 runs 13 residues. Germline CDR1 SGHRS, CDR2 YFSETQ. Deletions cut 0 bases from V and 3 bases from J, with 7 bases between. The CDR3 region has the DNA TGCGCCAGCAGCTTGGGCCGGGACTACGAGCAGTACTTC. Translating gives CASSLGRDYEQYF.

V and J are TRBV18 and TRBJ2-1, with 8 bases matching TRBD2. J was trimmed by 8 bases and V by 3 bases; bases with no gene match: 9. The CDR3 loop spans 15 amino acids. Per germline, CDR1 KGHSH and CDR2 LQKENI. The CDR3 region is CASSPRGVQGDEQFF. Here the CDR3 DNA reads TGTGCCAGCTCACCGCGGGGGGTGCAAGGAGATGAGCAGTTCTTC.

This clone has a handful of counts. The V gene is TRBV27, the J gene TRBJ2-7, with 9 bases matching TRBD1. Trimming removed 6 bases from V and 6 bases from J; junction bases left unmatched: 12. Germline values: CDR1 MNHEY, CDR2 SMNVEV (reference sequence). The CDR3 extends over 15 amino acids. This CDR3 reads CASRGQGEGLGEQYF. Here the CDR3 DNA reads TGTGCCAGCAGGGGACAGGGAGAGGGGCTAGGCGAGCAGTACTTC.

This chain uses TRBV7-2 with TRBJ2-7; 7 bases map to TRBD2. The CDR3 runs to 16 residues. The germline V gene has CDR1 SGHTA and CDR2 FQGNSA. Trimming took 0 bases from V and 0 from J; bases not matched to a gene: 5. The CDR3 loop reads CASSLAASGTSYEQYF. In DNA form, the CDR3 reads TGTGCCAGCAGCTTAGCCGCTAGCGGTACCTCCTACGAGCAGTACTTC.

The V call is TRBV7-2, the J call TRBJ2-5; the match to TRBD2 covers 13 bases. Germline assignment: CDR1 SGHTA and CDR2 FQGNSA. The V gene end was trimmed by 2 bases and the J gene end by 5 bases; junction bases not matched to a gene: 8. This CDR3 has 17 amino acids. CDR3 coding DNA: TGTGCCAGCAGCTTAAAACTAGCGGGGGGGCAGAAGGAGACCCAGTACTTC. As protein: CASSLKLAGGQKETQYF.

The count of this clone is one. The V and J genes are TRBV4-3 and TRBJ1-6; TRBD1 aligns across 9 bases. With 0 bases clipped from V and 8 bases from J, the junction kept 11 bases outside the gene matches. The CDR3 has 18 residues. The germline V gene has CDR1 LGHNA and CDR2 YSLEER. The CDR3: CASSQERGPGQGDSPLHF. Written as DNA, the CDR3 is TGCGCCAGCAGCCAAGAAAGGGGACCGGGACAGGGCGATTCACCCCTCCACTTT.

This sequence joins TRBV6-4 and TRBJ1-1; 8 bases align to TRBD1. Germline-derived CDR1 and CDR2 are MRHNA and SNTAGT. Trimming at V came to 6 bases and at J to 5 bases, leaving 8 bases not matched to a gene. The CDR3 loop spans 14 amino acids. The chain's CDR3 is CASRLDRGSTEAFF. The CDR3 nucleotides read TGTGCCAGCAGGCTTGACAGGGGTTCGACTGAAGCTTTCTTT.

V gene TRBV7-8 combines with J gene TRBJ2-5; D gene uncertain. CDR3 length: 13 residues. V was shortened by 0 bases and J by 7 bases, with 9 bases between the two germline ends. Germline V lookup: CDR1 SGHVS, CDR2 FQNEAQ. CDR3 DNA: TGTGCCAGCAGCTTAGCGGCAGGTGGGACCCAGTACTTC. Translated: CASSLAAGGTQYF.

The rearrangement uses TRBV3-1 (or the pseudogene TRBV3-2) and TRBJ1-2; 8 positions agree with TRBD1. The CDR3 sequence is 14 residues long. The germline V gene encodes CDR1 LGHDT and CDR2 YNNKEL (reference sequence). The trim removed 2 bases at V and 8 bases at J, leaving 7 bases unmatched. In DNA, the CDR3 is TGTGCCAGCAGCCAAACAGGGGGAGGTTCCGGCTACACCTTC. Residues: CASSQTGGGSGYTF.

This chain links TRBV12-3 or TRBV12-4 with TRBJ2-7, with 8 bases lining up with TRBD2. The CDR3 is made up of 12 amino acids. The ends lost 7 bases at V and 5 bases at J; junction bases unmatched: 4. In DNA, the CDR3 is TGTGCCAGCAAGCGGGAGTCCCACGAGCAGTACTTC. Residues: CASKRESHEQYF.

V and J are TRBV7-2 and TRBJ1-1; no clear D. The CDR3 runs to 12 residues. Deletions cut 4 bases from V and 1 base from J, with 4 bases between. Germline-derived CDR1 and CDR2 are SGHTA and FQGNSA. The DNA of the CDR3 is TGTGCCAGCAGCTCCCAGAACACTGAAGCTTTCTTT. Translation: CASSSQNTEAFF.

The chain recombines TRBV29-1 with TRBJ1-2, with D perhaps matching TRBD1 (6 bases). This CDR3 region has 12 residues. Germline lookup yields CDR1 SQVTM and CDR2 ANQGSEA. Trimming pared 7 bases from V and 11 bases from J, leaving 20 bases between. CDR3 in amino acids: CSAKGVLSMYTF. The CDR3, as DNA: TGCAGCGCAAAGGGGGTTTTGTCTATGTACACCTTC. The full variable domain, completed using reference TRBV29-1 and TRBJ1-2, is SAVISQKPSRDICQRGTSLTIQCQVDSQVTMMFWYRQQPGQSLTLIATANQGSEATYESGFVIDKFPISRPNLTFSTLTVSNMSPEDSSIYLCSAKGVLSMYTFGSGTRLTVV.

The chain joins TRBV28 to TRBJ1-4; the D is unclear. CDR3 length: 15 residues. V was shortened by 2 bases and J by 4 bases, with 11 bases between the two germline ends. CDR1 and CDR2 (germline): MDHEN, SYDVKM. This CDR3 is CASSLDGVFNEKLFF. The CDR3 DNA is TGTGCCAGCAGTTTAGACGGAGTATTTAATGAAAAACTGTTTTTT.

The V and J genes are TRBV6-5 and TRBJ2-3; weak D call: TRBD2 (5 bases). The CDR3 sequence is 15 residues long. Germline CDR1 MNHEY, CDR2 SVGAGI. V was trimmed by 6 bases and J by 0 bases, leaving 13 bases between them. The chain's CDR3 is CASSSRDTSTDTQYF. The CDR3, as DNA: TGTGCCAGCAGCTCGAGGGATACAAGCACAGATACGCAGTATTTT.